This T cell receptor (beta chain) stems from a study of response to subunit inactivated influenza vaccine. Germline trimming cut 4 bases from V and 12 bases from J; bases unmatched to any gene: 6. The CDR3 totals 14 residues. Looked up from germline, CDR1 is MNHEY and CDR2 is SVGEGT. TCRdb independently ran MiXCR on the RT-PCR reads; one entry per CDR3 protein. The table includes about 800,000 distinct CDR3 sequences, 21% detected once. General study results and limits: Authors proposed each seasonal influenza vaccination draws in few new T cells.

As for this clonotype: What it binds is not known.

This chain uses TRBV6-2 or TRBV6-3 with TRBJ2-3, with 14 bases aligning to TRBD2. The clonotype comes from a middle-aged man who received an inactivated influenza vaccine. The source material was PBMCs from blood, sampled 5 days after vaccination. The CDR3 here is CASSWGLAGDRQYF. The DNA of the CDR3 is TGTGCCAGCAGTTGGGGACTAGCGGGAGACAGACAGTATTTT.